The 15 T cell receptor beta chains reported below all come from one sample, sequenced in a study of shared clonotypes between healthy human individuals. The repertoire was sequenced with immunoSEQ multiplex PCR; TCRdb's copy has only in-frame clones and lacks some. The repertoire holds about 2.1 million clones, with just over 90% as singletons. Naive CD8 cells lacked CD45RO and underwent positive selection for CCR7, leaving out terminally differentiated effector memory CD45RA+ cells. The specimen sequenced was naive CD8+ T cells from PBMCs. These receptors originate from a man younger than 30 in good health. Some clones in this sample may be carry-over from other donors' samples.

This chain connects TRBV11-1 to TRBJ2-2; D might be TRBD2 (6 bases). CDR1 is SGHAT, CDR2 FQDESV, per germline (reference sequence). V lost 8 bases, J lost 1 base, and 20 bases lay in between. The CDR3 contains 17 residues. The CDR3 here is CASVLQEGWENTGELFF. CDR3 coding DNA: TGTGCCAGCGTACTTCAGGAGGGATGGGAGAACACCGGGGAGCTGTTTTTT.

The J gene is TRBJ1-2, the V gene TRBV9; maybe TRBD1 (6 bases). The germline gives CDR1 SGDLS, CDR2 YYNGEE. CDR3 length: 15 amino acids. The V end was cut by 1 base, the J end by 2 bases, with 12 bases between. In DNA, the CDR3 is TGTGCCAGCAGCGTAATGTCAGGGGTGAACTATGGCTACACCTTC. This encodes CASSVMSGVNYGYTF.

The chain uses TRBV4-1 and TRBJ1-1; 10 bases line up with TRBD1. The CDR3 runs to 15 residues. CDR1 MGHRA and CDR2 YSYEKL come from the germline V gene. J gave up 7 bases and V 4 bases, and 9 bases lay outside the gene matches. The CDR3 loop is CASSLSRTGGVEAFF. CDR3 nucleotide sequence: TGCGCCAGCAGCCTCTCCAGGACAGGGGGAGTTGAAGCTTTCTTT.

The chain carries TRBV4-1 and TRBJ2-7; 10 nucleotides align to TRBD2. The V and J ends lost 0 bases and 4 bases, in that order; junction bases with no gene match: 12. The length of the CDR3 is 18 residues. Germline values: CDR1 MGHRA, CDR2 YSYEKL. CDR3 protein: CASSQELAQGLAVYEQYF. Written as DNA, the CDR3 is TGCGCCAGCAGCCAAGAATTGGCCCAAGGACTAGCGGTTTACGAGCAGTACTTC.

This rearrangement joins TRBV27 to TRBJ2-7; TRBD2 aligns across 12 bases. J gave up 5 bases and V 3 bases, and 2 bases lay outside the gene matches. Germline V gives CDR1 MNHEY, CDR2 SMNVEV (reference sequence). The length of the CDR3 is 14 residues. The CDR3 DNA reads TGTGCCAGCAGTTTCGGACTAGCGGGACACGAGCAGTACTTC. Translation: CASSFGLAGHEQYF.

This clone occurred once. V and J are TRBV14 and TRBJ2-3; D is unresolved. V was clipped by 3 bases and J by 6 bases, with 10 bases between them. Per germline, CDR1 SGHDN and CDR2 FVKESK. The CDR3 totals 13 residues. CDR3 in DNA: TGTGCCAGCAGCCAGTATTTAGACGATACGCAGTATTTT. It encodes CASSQYLDDTQYF. Looking up the rest from reference TRBV14 and TRBJ2-3 gives the full variable domain: EAGVTQFPSHSVIEKGQTVTLRCDPISGHDNLYWYRRVMGKEIKFLLHFVKESKQDESGMPNNRFLAERTGGTYSTLKVQPAELEDSGVYFCASSQYLDDTQYFGPGTRLTVL.

This sequence joins TRBV13 and TRBJ2-1; D is uncertain. Germline V CDR1 and CDR2: PRHDT, FYEKMQ (reference sequence). The CDR3 extends over 12 amino acids. The V end was cut by 4 bases, the J end by 8 bases, with 9 bases between. The CDR3 sequence: CASSSGRYEQFF. In nucleotides, the CDR3 is TGTGCCAGCAGCTCCGGCCGGTATGAGCAGTTCTTC.

The rearrangement uses TRBV5-1 and TRBJ2-7, with 9 bases matching TRBD1. Unmatched junction bases numbered 4, after V lost 3 bases and J lost 0 bases. From germline, CDR1 is SGHRS and CDR2 YFSETQ. The CDR3 has 15 amino acids. In nucleotides, the CDR3 is TGCGCCAGCAGCTGGGGGACAGGGCCCTCCTACGAGCAGTACTTC. Its protein product is CASSWGTGPSYEQYF.

This rearrangement joins TRBV5-5 to TRBJ2-7, with D maybe TRBD2 (6 bases). Germline loops: CDR1 SGHKS, CDR2 YYEKEE (reference sequence). The V gene lost 4 bases and the J gene lost 0 bases, with 11 bases spanning the gap. The CDR3 length is 14 residues. CDR3 DNA sequence: TGTGCCAGCAGCCCGGGACTCAGCTCCTACGAGCAGTACTTC. This translates into CASSPGLSSYEQYF.

CDR3 coding DNA: TGTGCCAGCAGCTTACGGGGGGGCTCTGGAAACACCATATATTTT. This encodes CASSLRGGSGNTIYF. This chain joins TRBV11-2 and TRBJ1-3, with D perhaps TRBD1 (5 bases). V lost 2 bases and J 0 bases, leaving 8 bases between the germline ends. Germline CDR1 SGHAT, CDR2 FQNNGV. The CDR3 runs 15 residues.

The chain links TRBV29-1 to TRBJ1-2, with TRBD1 matching over 12 bases. CDR1 is SQVTM and CDR2 is ANQGSEA in the germline V gene. Trimming took 6 bases from V and 6 from J; bases not matched to a gene: 8. The CDR3 is 14 amino acids. CDR3 region: CSVVPGQGADGYTF. CDR3 sequence (DNA): TGCAGCGTCGTCCCGGGACAGGGGGCGGATGGCTACACCTTC.

The DNA for the CDR3 is TGCGCCAGCAGCCAAGATGCCCCCGCCTACGAGCAGTACTTC. Its translation is CASSQDAPAYEQYF. The V and J genes are TRBV4-3 and TRBJ2-7; D ambiguous. CDR1 LGHNA and CDR2 YSLEER come from the germline V gene. The CDR3 extends over 14 amino acids. Trimming removed 0 bases at V and 2 bases at J, with 8 bases between.

The chain joins TRBV28 to TRBJ1-1; D is unclear. CDR3 size: 14 residues. Looked up from germline, CDR1 is MDHEN and CDR2 is SYDVKM. Trimming stripped 5 bases from V and 5 bases from J, with 15 bases between. CDR3 bases: TGTGCCAGCAGTCAAACTCGCGGGCGGACTGAAGCTTTCTTT. Translated: CASSQTRGRTEAFF.

The chain carries TRBV13 and TRBJ2-7; 7 bases align to TRBD1. The CDR3 runs 14 residues. V lost 5 bases and J lost 3; bases outside the gene matches: 7. Germline assignment: CDR1 PRHDT and CDR2 FYEKMQ (reference sequence). The CDR3, as DNA: TGTGCCAGCAGCCCGTTCAGGGGGATCTACGAGCAGTACTTC. Its translation is CASSPFRGIYEQYF.

The V and J genes are TRBV5-5 and TRBJ1-2; a possible D gene is TRBD1 (5 bases). The CDR3 runs to 12 residues. From germline, CDR1 is SGHKS and CDR2 YYEKEE (reference sequence). V gave up 0 bases and J gave up 8 bases, with 8 bases separating them. The CDR3 sequence: CASSLGRGGYTF. The CDR3 coding sequence is TGTGCCAGCAGCTTGGGGAGGGGAGGCTACACCTTC.